This T cell receptor beta chain was obtained from a study of blood T cell repertoires in COVID-19. The CDR3 sequence is 17 residues long. After removal of 0 bases from V and 4 bases from J, the junction contained 9 bases not matched to a gene. CDR1 and CDR2 from the germline V gene are SGHRS and YFSETQ. Sequencing was performed with immunoSEQ multiplex PCR; in TCRdb, only in-frame clones are kept and a portion is missing. Counted here are roughly 200,000 clones, around 94% occurring once; the ten biggest clones make up 0.7% to 0.8%. What was sequenced was peripheral blood. The chain uses TRBV5-1 and TRBJ2-5; 10 bases map to TRBD1. This sequence originates from a man aged 30 to 45 with COVID-19, enrolled during active disease. CDR3: CASSLEDRGVRAETQYF. The CDR3 DNA follows: TGCGCCAGCAGCTTGGAGGACAGGGGGGTCAGGGCAGAGACCCAGTACTTC.